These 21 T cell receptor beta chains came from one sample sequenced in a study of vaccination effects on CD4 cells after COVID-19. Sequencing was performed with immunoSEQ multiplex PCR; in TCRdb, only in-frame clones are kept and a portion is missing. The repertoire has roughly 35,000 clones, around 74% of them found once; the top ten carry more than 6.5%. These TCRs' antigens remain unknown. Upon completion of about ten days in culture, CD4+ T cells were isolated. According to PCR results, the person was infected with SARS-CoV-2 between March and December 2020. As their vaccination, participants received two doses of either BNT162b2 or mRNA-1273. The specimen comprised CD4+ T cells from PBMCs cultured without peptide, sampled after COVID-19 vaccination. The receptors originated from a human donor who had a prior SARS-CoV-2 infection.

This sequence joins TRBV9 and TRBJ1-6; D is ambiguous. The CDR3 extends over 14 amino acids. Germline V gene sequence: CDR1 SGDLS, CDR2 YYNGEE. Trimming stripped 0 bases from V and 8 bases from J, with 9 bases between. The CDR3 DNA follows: TGTGCCAGCAGCGTAGCTTCGAAGGATTCACCCCTCCACTTT. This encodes CASSVASKDSPLHF.

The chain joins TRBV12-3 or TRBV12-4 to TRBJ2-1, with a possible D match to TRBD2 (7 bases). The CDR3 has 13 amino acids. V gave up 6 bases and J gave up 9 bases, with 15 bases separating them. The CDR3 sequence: CASSSKGGAEQFF. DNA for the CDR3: TGTGCCAGCAGCTCTAAAGGGGGGGCTGAGCAGTTCTTC.

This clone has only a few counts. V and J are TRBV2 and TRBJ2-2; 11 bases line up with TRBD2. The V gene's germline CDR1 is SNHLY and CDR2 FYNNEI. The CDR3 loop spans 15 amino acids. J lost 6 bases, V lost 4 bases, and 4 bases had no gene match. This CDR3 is CASSAVAGGPGELFF. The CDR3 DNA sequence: TGTGCCAGCAGTGCAGTAGCGGGGGGGCCCGGGGAGCTGTTTTTT.

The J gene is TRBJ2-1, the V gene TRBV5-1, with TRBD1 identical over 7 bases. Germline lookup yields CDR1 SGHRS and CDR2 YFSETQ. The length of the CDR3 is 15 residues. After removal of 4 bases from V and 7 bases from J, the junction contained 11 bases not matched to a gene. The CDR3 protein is CASSTPGQIRNEQFF. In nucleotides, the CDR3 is TGCGCCAGCAGCACTCCGGGACAGATTAGGAATGAGCAGTTCTTC. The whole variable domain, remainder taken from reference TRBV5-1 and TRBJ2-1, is KAGVTQTPRYLIKTRGQQVTLSCSPISGHRSVSWYQQTPGQGLQFLFEYFSETQRNKGNFPGRFSGRQFSNSRSEMNVSTLELGDSALYLCASSTPGQIRNEQFFGPGTRLTVL.

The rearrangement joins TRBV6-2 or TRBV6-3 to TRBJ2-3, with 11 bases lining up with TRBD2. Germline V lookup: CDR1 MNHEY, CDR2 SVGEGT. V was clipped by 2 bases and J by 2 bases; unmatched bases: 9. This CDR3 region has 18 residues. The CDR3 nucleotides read TGTGCCAGCAGTTACGGTAGCGGGAGGGTGGGGGCCACAGATACGCAGTATTTT. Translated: CASSYGSGRVGATDTQYF.

CDR3 in DNA: TGTGCCAGTAGTATAATGGCTAGCGGGGGGTTACAGTTCTTC. Residues: CASSIMASGGLQFF. V gene TRBV19 combines with J gene TRBJ2-1; TRBD2 matches 11 bases. The CDR3 is made up of 14 amino acids. Germline CDR1 and CDR2: LNHDA and SQIVND (reference sequence). With V trimmed by 2 bases and J by 13 bases, 7 bases remained unmatched.

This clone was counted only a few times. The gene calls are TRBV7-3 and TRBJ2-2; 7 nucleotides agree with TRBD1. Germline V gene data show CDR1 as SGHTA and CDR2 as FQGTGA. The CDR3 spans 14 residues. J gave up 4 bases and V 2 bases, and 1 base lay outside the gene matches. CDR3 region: CASSLAGGTGELFF. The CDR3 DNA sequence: TGTGCCAGCAGCTTAGCAGGGGGCACCGGGGAGCTGTTTTTT.

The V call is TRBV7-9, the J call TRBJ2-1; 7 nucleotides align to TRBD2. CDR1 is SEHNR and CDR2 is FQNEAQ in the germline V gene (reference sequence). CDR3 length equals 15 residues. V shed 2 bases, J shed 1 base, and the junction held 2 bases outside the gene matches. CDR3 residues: CASSLLAASYNEQFF. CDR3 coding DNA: TGTGCCAGCAGCTTACTAGCGGCTTCCTACAATGAGCAGTTCTTC.

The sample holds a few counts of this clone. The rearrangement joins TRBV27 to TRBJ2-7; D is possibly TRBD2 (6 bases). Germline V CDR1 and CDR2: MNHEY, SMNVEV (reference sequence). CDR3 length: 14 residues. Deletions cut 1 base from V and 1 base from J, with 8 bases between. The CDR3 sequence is CASSLWGESYEQYF. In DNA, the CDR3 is TGTGCCAGCAGTTTATGGGGGGAATCCTACGAGCAGTACTTC.

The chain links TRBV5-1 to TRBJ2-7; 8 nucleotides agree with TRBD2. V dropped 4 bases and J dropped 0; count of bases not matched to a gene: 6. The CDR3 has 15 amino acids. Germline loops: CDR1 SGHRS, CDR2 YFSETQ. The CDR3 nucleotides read TGCGCCAGCAGCGGAAAGACTAGCGCCTCCTACGAGCAGTACTTC. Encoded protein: CASSGKTSASYEQYF.

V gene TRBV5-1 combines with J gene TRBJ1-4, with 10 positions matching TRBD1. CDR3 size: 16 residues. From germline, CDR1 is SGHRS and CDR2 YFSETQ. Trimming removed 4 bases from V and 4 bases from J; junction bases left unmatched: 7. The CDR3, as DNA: TGCGCCAGCAGCCTCCTGGGACAGGGGTATAATGAAAAACTGTTTTTT. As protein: CASSLLGQGYNEKLFF.

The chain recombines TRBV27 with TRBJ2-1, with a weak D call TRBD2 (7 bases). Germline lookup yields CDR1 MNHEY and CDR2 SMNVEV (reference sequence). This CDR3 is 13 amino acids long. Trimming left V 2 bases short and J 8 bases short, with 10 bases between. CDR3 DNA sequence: TGTGCCAGCAGTTTAGGGAGGGGGGATGAGCAGTTCTTC. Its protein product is CASSLGRGDEQFF.

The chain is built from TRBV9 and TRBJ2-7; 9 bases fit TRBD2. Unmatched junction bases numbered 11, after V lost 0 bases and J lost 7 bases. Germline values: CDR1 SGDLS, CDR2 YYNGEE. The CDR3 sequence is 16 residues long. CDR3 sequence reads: CASSVAGGREFGEQYF. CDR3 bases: TGTGCCAGCAGCGTAGCGGGCGGGAGGGAGTTTGGAGAGCAGTACTTC.

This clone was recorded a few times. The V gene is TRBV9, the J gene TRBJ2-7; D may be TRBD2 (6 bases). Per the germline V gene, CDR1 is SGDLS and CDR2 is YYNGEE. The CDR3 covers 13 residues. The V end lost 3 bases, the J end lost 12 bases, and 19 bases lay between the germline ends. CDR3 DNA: TGTGCCAGCAGCGCTAGGATCGGGGAGGCCGTGTACTTC. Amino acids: CASSARIGEAVYF.

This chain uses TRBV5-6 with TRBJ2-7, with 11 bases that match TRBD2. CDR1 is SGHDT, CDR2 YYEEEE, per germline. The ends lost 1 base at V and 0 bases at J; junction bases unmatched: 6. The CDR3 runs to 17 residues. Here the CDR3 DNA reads TGTGCCAGCAGCTTGATCACTAGCGGGGGTTTCTCCTACGAGCAGTACTTC. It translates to CASSLITSGGFSYEQYF.

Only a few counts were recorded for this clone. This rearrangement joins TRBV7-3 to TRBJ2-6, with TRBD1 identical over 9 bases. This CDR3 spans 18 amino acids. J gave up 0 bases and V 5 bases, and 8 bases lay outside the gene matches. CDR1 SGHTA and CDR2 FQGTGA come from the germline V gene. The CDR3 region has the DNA TGTGCCAGCAGCCCGACAGGGGGGACCCTCTCTGGGGCCAACGTCCTGACTTTC. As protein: CASSPTGGTLSGANVLTF.

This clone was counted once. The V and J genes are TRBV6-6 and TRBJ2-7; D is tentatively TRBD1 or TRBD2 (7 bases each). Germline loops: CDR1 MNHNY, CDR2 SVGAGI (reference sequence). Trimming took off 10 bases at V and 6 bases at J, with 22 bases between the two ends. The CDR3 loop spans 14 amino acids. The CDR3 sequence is CATVGGTASPEQYF. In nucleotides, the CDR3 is TGTGCCACGGTGGGGGGGACAGCCAGCCCCGAGCAGTACTTC.

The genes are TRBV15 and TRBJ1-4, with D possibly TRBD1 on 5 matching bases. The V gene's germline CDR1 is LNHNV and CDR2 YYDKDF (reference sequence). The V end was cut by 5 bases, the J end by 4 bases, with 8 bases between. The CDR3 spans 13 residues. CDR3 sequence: CATSWGVNEKLFF. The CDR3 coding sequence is TGTGCCACCAGCTGGGGGGTTAATGAAAAACTGTTTTTT.

The CDR3 bases are TGTGCCAGCAGCTTAGGGGTAGAGTCCGTCACGCAGTATTTT. It translates to CASSLGVESVTQYF. The chain carries TRBV7-2 and TRBJ2-3; no firm D call. This CDR3 contains 14 residues. Germline-derived CDR1 and CDR2 are SGHTA and FQGNSA. V shed 1 base and J shed 9 bases, with 14 bases lying between them.

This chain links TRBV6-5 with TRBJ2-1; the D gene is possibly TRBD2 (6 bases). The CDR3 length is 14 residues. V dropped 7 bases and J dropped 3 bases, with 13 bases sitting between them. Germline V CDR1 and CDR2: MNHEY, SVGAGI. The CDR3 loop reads CASNRLDRYNEQFF. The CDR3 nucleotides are TGTGCCAGCAATAGACTAGACCGCTACAATGAGCAGTTCTTC.

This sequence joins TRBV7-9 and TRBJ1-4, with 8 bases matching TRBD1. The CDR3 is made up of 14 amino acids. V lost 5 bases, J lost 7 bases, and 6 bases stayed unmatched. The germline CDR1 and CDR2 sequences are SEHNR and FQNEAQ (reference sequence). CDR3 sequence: CASSQGQVAEKLFF. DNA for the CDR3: TGTGCCAGCAGCCAGGGACAGGTGGCTGAAAAACTGTTTTTT.